This record covers a single T cell receptor beta chain. Profiled with immunoSEQ multiplex PCR; TCRdb holds only in-frame clones, not every one. The sample consists of about 270,000 clones, 85% to 90% of them appearing once. The record originates from a study of blood T cell repertoires in COVID-19. V lost 0 bases and J lost 4, with 11 bases in between. Germline loops: CDR1 KGHDR, CDR2 SFDVKD. This CDR3 spans 15 amino acids. This receptor was obtained from a woman in her twenties or thirties with acute COVID-19. This chain uses TRBV24-1 with TRBJ1-1; D may be TRBD1 (5 bases). Sequencing was carried out using PBMCs or T cells enriched from blood (not recorded which). The CDR3 spells CATSDLQKGITEAFF. The CDR3 bases are TGTGCCACCAGTGATTTGCAAAAGGGGATCACTGAAGCTTTCTTT.